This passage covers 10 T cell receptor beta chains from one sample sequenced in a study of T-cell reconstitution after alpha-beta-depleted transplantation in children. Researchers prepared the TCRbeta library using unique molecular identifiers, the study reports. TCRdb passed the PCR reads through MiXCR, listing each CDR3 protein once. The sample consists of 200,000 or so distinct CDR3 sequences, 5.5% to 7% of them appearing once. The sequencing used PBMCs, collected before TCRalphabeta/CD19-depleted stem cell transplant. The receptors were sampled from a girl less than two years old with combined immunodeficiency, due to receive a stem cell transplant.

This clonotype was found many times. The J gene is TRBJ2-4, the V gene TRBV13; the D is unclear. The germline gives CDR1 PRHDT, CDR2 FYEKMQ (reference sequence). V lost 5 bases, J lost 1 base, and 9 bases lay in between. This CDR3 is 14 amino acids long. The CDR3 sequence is CASSTLGAKNIQYF. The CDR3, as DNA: TGTGCCAGCAGCACTCTAGGGGCCAAAAACATTCAGTACTTC. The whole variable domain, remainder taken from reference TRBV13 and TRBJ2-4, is AAGVIQSPRHLIKEKRETATLKCYPIPRHDTVYWYQQGPGQDPQFLISFYEKMQSDKGSIPDRFSAQQFSDYHSELNMSSLELGDSALYFCASSTLGAKNIQYFGAGTRLSVL.

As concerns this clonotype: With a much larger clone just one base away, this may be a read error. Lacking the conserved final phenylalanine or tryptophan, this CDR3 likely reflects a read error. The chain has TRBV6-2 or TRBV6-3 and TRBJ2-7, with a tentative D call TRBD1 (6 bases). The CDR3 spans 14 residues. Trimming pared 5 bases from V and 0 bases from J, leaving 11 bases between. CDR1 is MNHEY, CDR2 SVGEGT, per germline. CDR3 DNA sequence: TGTGCCAGCAGTACAGGGTTCGGCTCCTACGAGCAGTACTAC. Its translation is CASSTGFGSYEQYY.

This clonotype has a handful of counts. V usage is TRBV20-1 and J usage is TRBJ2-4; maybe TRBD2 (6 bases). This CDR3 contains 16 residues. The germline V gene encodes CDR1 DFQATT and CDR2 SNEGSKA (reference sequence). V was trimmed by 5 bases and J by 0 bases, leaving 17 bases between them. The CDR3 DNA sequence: TGCAGTGCTGGCAGTTGGGGGGAAGGAGCCAAAAACATTCAGTACTTC. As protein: CSAGSWGEGAKNIQYF.

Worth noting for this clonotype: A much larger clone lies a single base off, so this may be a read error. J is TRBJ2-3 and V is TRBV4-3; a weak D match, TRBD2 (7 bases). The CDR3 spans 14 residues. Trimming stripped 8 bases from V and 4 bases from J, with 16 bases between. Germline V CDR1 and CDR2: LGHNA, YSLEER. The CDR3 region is CASSRGGSSDTQYF. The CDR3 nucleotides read TGCGCCAGCTCCAGGGGAGGGAGTTCAGATACGCAGTATTTT.

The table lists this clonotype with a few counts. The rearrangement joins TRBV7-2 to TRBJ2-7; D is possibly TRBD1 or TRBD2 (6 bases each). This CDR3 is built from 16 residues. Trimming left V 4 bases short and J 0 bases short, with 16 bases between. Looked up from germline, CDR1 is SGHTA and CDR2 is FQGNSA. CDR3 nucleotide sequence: TGTGCCAGCAGCTCTGGGGGGCGGGGCCACTCCTACGAGCAGTACTTC. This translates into CASSSGGRGHSYEQYF.

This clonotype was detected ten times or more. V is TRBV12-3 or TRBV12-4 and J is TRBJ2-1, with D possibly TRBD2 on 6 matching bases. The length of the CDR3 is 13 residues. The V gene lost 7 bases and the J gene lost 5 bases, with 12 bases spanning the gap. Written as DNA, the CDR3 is TGTGCCAGCACCCGGGACTCTGACAATGAGCAGTTCTTC. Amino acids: CASTRDSDNEQFF.

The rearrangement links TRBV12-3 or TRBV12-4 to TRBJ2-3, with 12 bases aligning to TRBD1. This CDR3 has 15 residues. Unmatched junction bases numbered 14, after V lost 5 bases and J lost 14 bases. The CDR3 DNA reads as TGTGCCAGCAGTACTCCGGGACAGGGGGCCCTGGGGGGGTATTTT. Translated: CASSTPGQGALGGYF.

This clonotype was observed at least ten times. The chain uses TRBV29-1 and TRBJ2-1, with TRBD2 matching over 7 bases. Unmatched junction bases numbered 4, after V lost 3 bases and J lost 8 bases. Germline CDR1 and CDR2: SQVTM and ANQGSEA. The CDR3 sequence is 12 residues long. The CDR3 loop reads CSVEGLMDEQFF. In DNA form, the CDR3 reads TGCAGCGTTGAGGGACTAATGGATGAGCAGTTCTTC.

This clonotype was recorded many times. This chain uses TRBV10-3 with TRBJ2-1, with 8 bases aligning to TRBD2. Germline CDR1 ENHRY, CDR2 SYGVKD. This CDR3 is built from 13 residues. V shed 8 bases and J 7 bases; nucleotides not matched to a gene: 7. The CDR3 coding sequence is TGTGCCATCCTACTAGCGGAAGGGAATGAGCAGTTCTTC. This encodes CAILLAEGNEQFF.

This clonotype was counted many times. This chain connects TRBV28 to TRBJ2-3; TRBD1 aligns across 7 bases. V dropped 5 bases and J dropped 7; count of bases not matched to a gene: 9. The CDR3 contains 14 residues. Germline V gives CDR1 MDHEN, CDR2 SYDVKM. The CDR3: CASSPALTGNTQYF. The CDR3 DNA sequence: TGTGCCAGCAGTCCCGCCCTGACAGGGAATACGCAGTATTTT.